This TCR beta chain was recovered during a study of low-dose radiotherapy and immunotherapy resistance in tumors. Whole-study context: The treatment that patients received was intravenous nivolumab 240 mg every two weeks plus ipilimumab 1 mg/kg every six weeks.

Alpha and beta chains were covered, as first-strand cDNA relied on TRAV- and TRBV-specific primers. For amplifying TCRs, the PCR ran for around 20 cycles with Phusion, which was used together with a constant-region primer and the adapter on the V primers. In TCRdb, the reads were re-called with MiXCR into one record per CDR3 protein. This sample has approximately 46,000 distinct CDR3 sequences, with 25% to 30% found just once. This clonotype came up many times. Time point defined: after trial treatment. Indicated treatment: LDRT plus nivolumab, ipilimumab, low-dose cyclophosphamide and aspirin (RACIN trial). Germline V gives CDR1 WSHSY, CDR2 SAAADI. This CDR3 has 13 residues. V lost 7 bases and J 7 bases, leaving 16 bases between the germline ends.

The receptor's source is a male donor with prostate cancer. Sequenced material: PBMCs, taken after low-dose radiotherapy plus immunotherapy. The V and J genes are TRBV10-2 and TRBJ1-1; maybe TRBD1 (6 bases). The CDR3 loop is CASTPLGGDEAFF. CDR3 DNA: TGCGCCAGCACCCCACTAGGGGGGGATGAAGCTTTCTTT.